The source of this T cell receptor (beta chain) is a study of blood T cell repertoires in COVID-19. Study summary: Samples representing acute and convalescent COVID-19 were sourced from the United States, Italy and Spain. PBMCs, B-cell-depleted T cells, or T cells provided the cDNA or gDNA that made up the material.

As handled by the study authors: Using reference gene primer amplification, nucleated cell counts were estimated. This table comes from immunoSEQ multiplex PCR, and its TCRdb copy is limited to in-frame clones, with some not included. V, J and clone size were drawn from that table, and D and trimming were deduced from the DNA. The data contain 450,000 to 500,000 clones, 70% to 90% of them seen just once; the ten biggest clones take up approximately 2.9%. The CDR3 consists of 16 residues. CDR1 and CDR2 from the germline V gene are SGHTA and FQGTGA. The V and J ends lost 5 bases and 6 bases, in that order; junction bases with no gene match: 13.

The chain recombines TRBV7-3 with TRBJ2-1; 7 nucleotides align to TRBD1. This receptor was obtained from a human donor in a cohort sampled during active COVID-19. Sequencing was done on a sample of peripheral blood. In DNA form, the CDR3 reads TGTGCCAGCAGCCCGCAGACAGGGAGTCCCTCCAATGAGCAGTTCTTC. Translating it yields CASSPQTGSPSNEQFF.